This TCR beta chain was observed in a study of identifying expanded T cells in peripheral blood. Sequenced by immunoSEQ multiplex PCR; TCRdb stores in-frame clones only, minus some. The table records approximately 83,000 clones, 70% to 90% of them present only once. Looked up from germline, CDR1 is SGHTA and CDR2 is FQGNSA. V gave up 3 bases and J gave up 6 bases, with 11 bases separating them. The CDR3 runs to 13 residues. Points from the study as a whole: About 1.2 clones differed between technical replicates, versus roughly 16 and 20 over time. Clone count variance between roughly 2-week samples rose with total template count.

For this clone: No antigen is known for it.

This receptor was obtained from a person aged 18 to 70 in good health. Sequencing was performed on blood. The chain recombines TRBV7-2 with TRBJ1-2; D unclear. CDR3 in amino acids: CASSFPSGDGYTF. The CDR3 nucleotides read TGTGCCAGCAGCTTTCCATCCGGAGATGGCTACACCTTC.